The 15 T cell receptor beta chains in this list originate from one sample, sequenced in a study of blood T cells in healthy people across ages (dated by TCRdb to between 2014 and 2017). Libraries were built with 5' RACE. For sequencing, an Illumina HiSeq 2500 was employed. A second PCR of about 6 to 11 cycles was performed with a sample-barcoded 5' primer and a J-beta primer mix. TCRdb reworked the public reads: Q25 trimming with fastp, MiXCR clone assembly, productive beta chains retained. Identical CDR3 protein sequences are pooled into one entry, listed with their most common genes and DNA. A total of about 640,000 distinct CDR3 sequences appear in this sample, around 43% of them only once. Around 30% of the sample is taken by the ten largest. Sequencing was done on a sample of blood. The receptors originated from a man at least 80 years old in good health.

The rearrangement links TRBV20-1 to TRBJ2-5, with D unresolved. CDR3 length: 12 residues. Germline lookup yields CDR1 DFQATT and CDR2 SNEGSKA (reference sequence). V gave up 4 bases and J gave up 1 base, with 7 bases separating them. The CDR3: CSATLGQETQYF. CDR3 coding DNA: TGCAGTGCTACCCTGGGCCAAGAGACCCAGTACTTC.

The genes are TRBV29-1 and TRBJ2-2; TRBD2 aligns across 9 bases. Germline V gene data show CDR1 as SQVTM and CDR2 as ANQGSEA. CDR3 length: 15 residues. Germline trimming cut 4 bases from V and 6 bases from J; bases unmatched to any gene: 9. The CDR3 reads CSVGRAGGGAGELFF. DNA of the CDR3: TGCAGCGTTGGGCGAGCGGGAGGTGGTGCCGGGGAGCTGTTTTTT.

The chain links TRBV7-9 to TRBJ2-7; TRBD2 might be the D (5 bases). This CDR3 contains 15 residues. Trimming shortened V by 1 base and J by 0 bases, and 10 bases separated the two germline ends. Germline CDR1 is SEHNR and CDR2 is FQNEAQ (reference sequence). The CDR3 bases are TGTGCCAGCAGCTTAGGAGCGGTTAGCTCCTACGAGCAGTACTTC. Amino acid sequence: CASSLGAVSSYEQYF.

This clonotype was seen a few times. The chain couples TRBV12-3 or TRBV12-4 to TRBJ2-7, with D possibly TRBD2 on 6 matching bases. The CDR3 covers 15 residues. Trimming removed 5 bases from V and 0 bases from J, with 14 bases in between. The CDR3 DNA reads TGTGCCAGCAGTCCTACGCGTAGCGGCTCCTACGAGCAGTACTTC. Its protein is CASSPTRSGSYEQYF.

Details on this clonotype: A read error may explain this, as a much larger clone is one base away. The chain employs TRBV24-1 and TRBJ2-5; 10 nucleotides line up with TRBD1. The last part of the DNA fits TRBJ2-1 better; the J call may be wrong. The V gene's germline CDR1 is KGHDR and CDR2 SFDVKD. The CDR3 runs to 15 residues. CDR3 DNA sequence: TGTGCCACCAGTGCCAAGACAGGGGGCCAAGAGACCCAGTTCTTC. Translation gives CATSAKTGGQETQFF.

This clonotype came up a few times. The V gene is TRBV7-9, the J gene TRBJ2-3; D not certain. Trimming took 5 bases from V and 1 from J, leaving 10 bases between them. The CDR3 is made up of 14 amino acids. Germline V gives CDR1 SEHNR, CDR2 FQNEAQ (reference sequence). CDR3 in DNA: TGTGCCAGCAGCCGCGCGGTTGGCACAGATACGCAGTATTTT. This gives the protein CASSRAVGTDTQYF.

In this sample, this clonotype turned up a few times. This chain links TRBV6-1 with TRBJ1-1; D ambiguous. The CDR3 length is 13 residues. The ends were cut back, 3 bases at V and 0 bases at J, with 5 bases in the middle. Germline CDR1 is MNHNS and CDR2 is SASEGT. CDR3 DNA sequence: TGTGCCAGCAGTGATCGAATGAACACTGAAGCTTTCTTT. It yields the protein CASSDRMNTEAFF.

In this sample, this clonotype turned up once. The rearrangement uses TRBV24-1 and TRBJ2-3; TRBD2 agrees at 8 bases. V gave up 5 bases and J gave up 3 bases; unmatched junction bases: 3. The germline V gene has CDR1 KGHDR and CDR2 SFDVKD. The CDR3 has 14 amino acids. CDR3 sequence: CATSGGGKTDTQYF. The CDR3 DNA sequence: TGTGCCACCAGTGGCGGGGGGAAGACAGATACGCAGTATTTT.

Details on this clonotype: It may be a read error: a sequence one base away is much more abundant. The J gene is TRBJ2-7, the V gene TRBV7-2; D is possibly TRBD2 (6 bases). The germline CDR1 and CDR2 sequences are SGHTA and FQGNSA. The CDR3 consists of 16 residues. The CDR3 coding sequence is TGTGCCAACAGCTTTTTCCCCCCTCCGGGGGCCTACGAGCAGTACTTC. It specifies CANSFFPPPGAYEQYF.

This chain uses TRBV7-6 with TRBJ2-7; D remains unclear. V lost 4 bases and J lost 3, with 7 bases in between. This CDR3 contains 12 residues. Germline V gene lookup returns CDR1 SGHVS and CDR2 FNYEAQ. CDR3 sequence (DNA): TGTGCCAGCAGCTCAGCCCACTACGAGCAGTACTTC. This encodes CASSSAHYEQYF.

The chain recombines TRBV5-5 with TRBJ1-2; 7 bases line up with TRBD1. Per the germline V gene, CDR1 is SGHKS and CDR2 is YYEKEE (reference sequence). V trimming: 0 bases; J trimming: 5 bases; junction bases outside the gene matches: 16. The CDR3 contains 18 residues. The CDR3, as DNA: TGTGCCAGCAGCTTGGGCACGGGGACAGCTACGCGGGGGTATGGCTACACCTTC. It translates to CASSLGTGTATRGYGYTF. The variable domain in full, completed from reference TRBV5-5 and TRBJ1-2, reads DAGVTQSPTHLIKTRGQQVTLRCSPISGHKSVSWYQQVLGQGPQFIFQYYEKEERGRGNFPDRFSARQFPNYSSELNVNALLLGDSALYLCASSLGTGTATRGYGYTFGSGTRLTVV.

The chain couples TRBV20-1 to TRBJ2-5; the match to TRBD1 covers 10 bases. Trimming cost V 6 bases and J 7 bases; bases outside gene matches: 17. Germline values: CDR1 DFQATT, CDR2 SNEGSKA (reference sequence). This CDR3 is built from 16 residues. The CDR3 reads CSAVEQRDRGPGTQYF. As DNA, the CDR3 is TGCAGTGCCGTAGAGCAGAGGGACAGGGGCCCGGGGACCCAGTACTTC.

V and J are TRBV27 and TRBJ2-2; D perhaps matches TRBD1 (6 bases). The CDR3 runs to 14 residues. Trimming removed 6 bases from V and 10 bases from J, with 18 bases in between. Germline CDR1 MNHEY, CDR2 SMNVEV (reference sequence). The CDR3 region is CASRRDMRVKELFF. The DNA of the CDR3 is TGTGCCAGCAGAAGGGACATGAGAGTAAAGGAGCTGTTTTTT.

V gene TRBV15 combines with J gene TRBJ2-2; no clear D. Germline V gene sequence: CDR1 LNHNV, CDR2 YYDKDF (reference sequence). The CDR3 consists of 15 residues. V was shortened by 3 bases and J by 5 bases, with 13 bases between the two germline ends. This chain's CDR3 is CATSSLILNTGELFF. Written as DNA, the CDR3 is TGTGCCACCAGCAGCCTAATACTCAATACCGGGGAGCTGTTTTTT.

The CDR3, as DNA: TGTGCCAGCAGCCAAGGGACAGGGGTCGATTCACCCCTCCACTTT. Protein: CASSQGTGVDSPLHF. The rearrangement uses TRBV4-2 and TRBJ1-6, with 9 bases matching TRBD1. The ends lost 1 base at V and 8 bases at J; junction bases unmatched: 3. The germline V gene has CDR1 LGHNA and CDR2 YNFKEQ. The CDR3 totals 15 residues.